Listed below are T cell receptor beta chains from one sample, sequenced in a study of a mutant IDH1 vaccine in newly diagnosed glioma. No cognate antigen is known for these TCRs. Profiling relied on immunoSEQ multiplex PCR, and the TCRdb table lists in-frame clones only, not all of them. Of around 100,000 clones in the sample, under 90% were seen once. The source material was PBMCs, sampled from a glioma patient whose treatment included an IDH1 peptide vaccine. The receptors derive from a woman aged 50 to 60 with glioma. CDR3s include the opening cysteine and the closing phenylalanine or tryptophan. The D gene is left open where the match is weak. Clone size appears in some rows only: once, few, many, or a class for an expanded clone.

TRBD1	-	TRBV5-1	TRBJ2-5	CASSLERTGQETQYF	TGCGCCAGCAGCTTGGAACGGACAGGACAAGAGACCCAGTACTTC
-	once	TRBV13	TRBJ2-1	CASSLLGISSYNEQFF	TGTGCCAGCAGCTTATTGGGGATTAGCTCCTACAATGAGCAGTTCTTC
TRBD1	-	TRBV7-9	TRBJ2-7	CASSSMDRGLYEQYF	TGTGCCAGCAGCTCGATGGACAGGGGGCTCTACGAGCAGTACTTC
-	few	TRBV9	TRBJ2-7	CASSVGSGNEQYF	TGTGCCAGCAGCGTAGGGTCAGGGAACGAGCAGTACTTC
TRBD2	-	TRBV7-9	TRBJ2-7	CASSLSGASYEQYF	TGTGCCAGCAGCCTTAGCGGGGCCTCCTACGAGCAGTACTTC
-	-	TRBV6-6	TRBJ2-7	CASSYDSSSYEQYF	TGTGCCAGCAGTTACGACTCGAGCTCCTACGAGCAGTACTTC
-	few	TRBV29-1	TRBJ2-5	CSVAAQETQYF	TGCAGCGTTGCAGCACAAGAGACCCAGTACTTC
TRBD1	-	TRBV5-1	TRBJ1-1	CASSLNDRAEAFF	TGCGCCAGCAGCTTGAATGACAGGGCTGAAGCTTTCTTT
TRBD1	-	TRBV5-1	TRBJ1-1	CASSSPDGSGGTEAFF	TGCGCCAGCAGCTCCCCAGACGGGTCAGGGGGCACTGAAGCTTTCTTT
-	-	TRBV27	TRBJ2-7	CASSSTGGLRYEQYF	TGTGCCAGCAGCTCGACCGGGGGTCTCCGCTACGAGCAGTACTTC
-	-	TRBV2	TRBJ2-1	CASSEMLYNEQFF	TGTGCCAGCAGTGAGATGTTGTACAATGAGCAGTTCTTC
TRBD1	-	TRBV30	TRBJ1-4	CAWSGTGGSNEKLFF	TGTGCCTGGAGTGGGACAGGGGGCTCTAATGAAAAACTGTTTTTT
TRBD2	-	TRBV9	TRBJ2-7	CASSVGGGSGASYEQYF	TGTGCCAGCAGCGTAGGGGGAGGGAGCGGTGCTTCCTACGAGCAGTACTTC
TRBD2	-	TRBV4-2	TRBJ2-5	CASSPGTSGAQAQYF	TGTGCCAGCAGCCCCGGGACTAGCGGCGCCCAGGCCCAGTACTTC
-	-	TRBV11-3	TRBJ2-1	CASSLDPVGPRDEQFF	TGTGCCAGCAGCTTAGATCCGGTAGGCCCGAGGGATGAGCAGTTCTTC
-	-	TRBV19	TRBJ1-2	CASRTGRGYTF	TGTGCCAGTAGAACGGGGCGAGGCTACACCTTC
TRBD1	-	TRBV25-1	TRBJ2-2	CASSLPPPGGMVAGELFF	TGTGCCAGCAGTCTCCCCCCGCCAGGGGGCATGGTGGCCGGGGAGCTGTTTTTT
-	-	TRBV11-2	TRBJ1-4	CASSFKPFNEKLFF	TGTGCCAGCAGCTTCAAACCGTTTAATGAAAAACTGTTTTTT
-	-	TRBV6-6	TRBJ1-1	CASSYSITEGIAFF	TGTGCCAGCAGTTACTCGATTACGGAGGGTATAGCTTTCTTT
TRBD2	once	TRBV9	TRBJ2-1	CASSVSGSSYNEQFF	TGTGCCAGCAGCGTTAGCGGGAGCTCCTACAATGAGCAGTTCTTC
-	few	TRBV30	TRBJ1-1	CAWRRLNTEAFF	TGTGCCTGGAGACGGTTGAACACTGAAGCTTTCTTT
-	-	TRBV28	TRBJ1-1	CACRRGGAEDTEAFF	TGTGCCTGTAGAAGGGGGGGCGCGGAGGACACTGAAGCTTTCTTT
TRBD1	-	TRBV29-1	TRBJ1-5	CSVVGADRGQPQHF	TGCAGCGTTGTTGGAGCCGACAGGGGTCAGCCCCAGCATTTT
-	-	TRBV6-5	TRBJ2-7	CASSYSGGTYEQYF	TGTGCCAGCAGTTACTCTGGCGGCACCTACGAGCAGTACTTC
-	-	TRBV2	TRBJ1-6	CASSWGGGSPKNSPLHF	TGTGCCAGCAGCTGGGGTGGGGGGTCACCCAAAAATTCACCCCTCCACTTT
-	-	TRBV5-4	TRBJ1-5	CASSLGGGQPQHF	TGTGCCAGCAGCTTGGGGGGGGGTCAGCCCCAGCATTTT
-	-	TRBV28	TRBJ1-3	CASSPAFSGNTIYF	TGTGCCAGCAGTCCGGCGTTCTCTGGAAACACCATATATTTT
TRBD1	-	TRBV7-3	TRBJ2-6	CASSTTGTGSGANVLTF	TGTGCCAGCAGCACCACCGGGACAGGATCTGGGGCCAACGTCCTGACTTTC
-	-	TRBV6-1	TRBJ2-7	CASSEAVRYEQYF	TGTGCCAGCAGTGAAGCAGTTCGCTACGAGCAGTACTTC
-	-	TRBV21-1	TRBJ2-2	CASSKATGSGELFF	TGTGCCAGCAGCAAAGCTACGGGGTCCGGGGAGCTGTTTTTT
-	once	TRBV6-1	TRBJ2-6	CASSGAETLSGANVLTF	TGTGCCAGCAGTGGGGCGGAAACACTCTCTGGGGCCAACGTCCTGACTTTC
-	-	TRBV7-3	TRBJ1-2	CASSSGGAHTF	TGTGCCAGCAGCTCCGGGGGCGCCCACACCTTC
-	-	TRBV5-4	TRBJ1-1	CASRLQGRGTEAFF	TGTGCCAGCAGGCTGCAGGGAAGAGGGACTGAAGCTTTCTTT
-	-	TRBV7-3	TRBJ2-2	CASSPTALRTGELFF	TGTGCCAGCAGCCCTACAGCGCTGCGGACCGGGGAGCTGTTTTTT
TRBD1	-	TRBV28	TRBJ2-3	CASSPGQVRADTQYF	TGTGCCAGCAGTCCCGGACAGGTCCGTGCGGATACGCAGTATTTT
-	-	TRBV7-8	TRBJ1-1	CASSLALEGENTEAFF	TGTGCCAGCAGCTTAGCGCTGGAGGGTGAGAACACTGAAGCTTTCTTT
TRBD2	few	TRBV2	TRBJ2-3	CASSDNLAASTDTQYF	TGTGCCAGCAGTGACAACCTAGCGGCTAGCACAGATACGCAGTATTTT
TRBD2	-	TRBV27	TRBJ2-7	CASSSGTSGRVYEQYF	TGTGCCAGCAGTTCCGGGACTAGCGGGAGAGTTTACGAGCAGTACTTC
-	-	TRBV28	TRBJ1-1	CASSFPQGLVAFF	TGTGCCAGCAGTTTCCCCCAGGGGCTTGTAGCTTTCTTT
-	-	TRBV19	TRBJ2-7	CASKKGVATSSYEQYF	TGTGCCAGTAAAAAGGGGGTAGCGACGAGCTCCTACGAGCAGTACTTC
-	-	TRBV18	TRBJ1-2	CASSPPGGPGGYGYTF	TGTGCCAGCTCACCACCGGGAGGTCCTGGGGGCTATGGCTACACCTTC
TRBD1	few	TRBV5-1	TRBJ2-1	CASSIQGGGNEQFF	TGCGCCAGCAGCATACAGGGGGGAGGCAATGAGCAGTTCTTC
-	-	TRBV2	TRBJ2-7	CASRAEVYEQYF	TGTGCCAGCAGGGCAGAGGTCTACGAGCAGTACTTC
-	-	TRBV5-6	TRBJ2-7	CASSLTGSYEQYF	TGTGCCAGCAGCTTGACAGGTTCCTACGAGCAGTACTTC
-	-	TRBV10-2	TRBJ2-2	CASSDRGRGGTGELFF	TGCGCCAGCAGTGATCGGGGCAGGGGCGGGACCGGGGAGCTGTTTTTT
TRBD2	-	TRBV9	TRBJ2-3	CASSSREGTDTQYF	TGTGCCAGCAGCTCCAGGGAGGGGACAGATACGCAGTATTTT
-	-	TRBV5-6	TRBJ2-7	CERRYEQYF	TGTGAACGGAGGTACGAGCAGTACTTC
TRBD1	-	TRBV6-6	TRBJ2-7	CASSSGQAPGQYF	TGTGCCAGCAGTTCCGGACAGGCCCCCGGGCAGTACTTC
-	-	TRBV4-2	TRBJ2-3	CASSQDTGTDTQYF	TGTGCCAGCAGCCAAGATACCGGCACAGATACGCAGTATTTT